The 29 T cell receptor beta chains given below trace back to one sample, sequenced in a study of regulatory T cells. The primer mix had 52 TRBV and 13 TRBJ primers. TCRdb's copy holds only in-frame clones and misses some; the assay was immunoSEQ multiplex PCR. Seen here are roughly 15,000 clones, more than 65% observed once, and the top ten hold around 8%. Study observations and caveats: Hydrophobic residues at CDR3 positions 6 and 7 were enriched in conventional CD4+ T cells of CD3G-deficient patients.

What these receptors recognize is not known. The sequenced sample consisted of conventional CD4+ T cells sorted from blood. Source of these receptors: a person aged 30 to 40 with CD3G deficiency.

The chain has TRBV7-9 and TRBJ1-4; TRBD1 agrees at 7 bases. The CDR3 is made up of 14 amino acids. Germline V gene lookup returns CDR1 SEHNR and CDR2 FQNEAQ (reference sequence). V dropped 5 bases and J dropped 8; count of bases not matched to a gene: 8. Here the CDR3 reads CASSPTGVGEKLFF. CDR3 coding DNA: TGTGCCAGCAGCCCTACAGGGGTAGGAGAAAAACTGTTTTTT.

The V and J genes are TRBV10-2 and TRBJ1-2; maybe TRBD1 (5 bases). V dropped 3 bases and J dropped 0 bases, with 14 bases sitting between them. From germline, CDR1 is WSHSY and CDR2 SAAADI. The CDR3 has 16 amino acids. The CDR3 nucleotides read TGCGCCAGCAGTGACGGGGCCCATTCTACTAACTATGGCTACACCTTC. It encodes CASSDGAHSTNYGYTF.

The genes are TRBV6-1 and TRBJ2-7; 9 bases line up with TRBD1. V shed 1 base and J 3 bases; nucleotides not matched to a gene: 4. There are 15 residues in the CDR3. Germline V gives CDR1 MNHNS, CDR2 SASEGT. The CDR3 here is CASSEETGGFYEQYF. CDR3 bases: TGTGCCAGCAGTGAAGAGACAGGGGGGTTCTACGAGCAGTACTTC.

The CDR3 DNA sequence: TGTGCCTGGAGTTCCATCTTGGGAGTGGGAAACACTGAAGCTTTCTTT. Translating it yields CAWSSILGVGNTEAFF. V gene TRBV30 combines with J gene TRBJ1-1; D gene uncertain. This CDR3 contains 16 residues. The germline CDR1 and CDR2 sequences are GTSNPN and SVGIG (reference sequence). V lost 2 bases, J lost 2 bases, and 18 bases lay in between.

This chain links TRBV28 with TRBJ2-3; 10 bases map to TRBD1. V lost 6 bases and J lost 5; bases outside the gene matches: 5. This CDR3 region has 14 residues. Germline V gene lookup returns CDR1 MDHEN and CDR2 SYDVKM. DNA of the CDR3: TGTGCCAGCAGCGACAGGGGGCGAGGAGATACGCAGTATTTT. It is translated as CASSDRGRGDTQYF.

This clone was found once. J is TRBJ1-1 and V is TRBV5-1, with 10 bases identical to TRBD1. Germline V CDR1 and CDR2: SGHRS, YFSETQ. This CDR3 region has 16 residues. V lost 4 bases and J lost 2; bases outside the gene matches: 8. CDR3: CASSPGTGALNTEAFF. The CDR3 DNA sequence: TGCGCCAGCAGCCCCGGGACAGGGGCCCTTAACACTGAAGCTTTCTTT.

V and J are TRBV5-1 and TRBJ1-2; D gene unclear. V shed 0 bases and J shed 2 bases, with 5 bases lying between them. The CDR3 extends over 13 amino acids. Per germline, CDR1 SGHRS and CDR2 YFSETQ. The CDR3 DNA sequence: TGCGCCAGCAGCTTGGGACGGAACTATGGCTACACCTTC. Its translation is CASSLGRNYGYTF.

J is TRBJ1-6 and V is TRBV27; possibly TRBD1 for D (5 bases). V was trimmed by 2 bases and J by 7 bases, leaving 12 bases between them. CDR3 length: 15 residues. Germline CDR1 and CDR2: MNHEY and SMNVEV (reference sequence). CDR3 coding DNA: TGTGCCAGCAGTTTAGAGGGACGGAGGAATTCACCCCTCCACTTT. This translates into CASSLEGRRNSPLHF.

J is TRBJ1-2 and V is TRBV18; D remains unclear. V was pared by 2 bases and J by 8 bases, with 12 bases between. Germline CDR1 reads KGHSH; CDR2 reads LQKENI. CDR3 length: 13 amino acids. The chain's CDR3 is CASSPGPIEGYTF. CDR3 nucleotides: TGTGCCAGCTCACCAGGGCCGATTGAAGGCTACACCTTC. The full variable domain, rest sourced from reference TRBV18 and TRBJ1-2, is NAGVMQNPRHLVRRRGQEARLRCSPMKGHSHVYWYRQLPEEGLKFMVYLQKENIIDESGMPKERFSAEFPKEGPSILRIQQVVRGDSAAYFCASSPGPIEGYTFGSGTRLTVV.

CDR3 bases: TGTGCCAGCAATCCGAAGACCAAGAAAGAACTGTTTTTT. The encoded protein is CASNPKTKKELFF. The chain combines TRBV28 with TRBJ1-4; D unclear. Deletions cut 7 bases from V and 12 bases from J, with 18 bases between. In germline, CDR1 is MDHEN, CDR2 SYDVKM. The CDR3 length is 13 residues.

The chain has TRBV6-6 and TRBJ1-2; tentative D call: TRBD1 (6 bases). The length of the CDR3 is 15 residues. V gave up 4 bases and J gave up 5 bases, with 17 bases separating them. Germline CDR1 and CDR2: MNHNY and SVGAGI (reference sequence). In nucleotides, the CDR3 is TGTGCCAGCAGTTCCCGTCCGACAGGACGTTATGGCTACACCTTC. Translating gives CASSSRPTGRYGYTF.

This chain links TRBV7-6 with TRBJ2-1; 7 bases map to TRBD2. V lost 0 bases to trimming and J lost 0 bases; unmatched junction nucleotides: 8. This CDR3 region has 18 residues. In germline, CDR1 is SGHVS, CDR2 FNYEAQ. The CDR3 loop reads CASSLALTSRYSYNEQFF. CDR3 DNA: TGTGCCAGCAGCTTAGCCTTGACTAGCCGATACTCCTACAATGAGCAGTTCTTC.

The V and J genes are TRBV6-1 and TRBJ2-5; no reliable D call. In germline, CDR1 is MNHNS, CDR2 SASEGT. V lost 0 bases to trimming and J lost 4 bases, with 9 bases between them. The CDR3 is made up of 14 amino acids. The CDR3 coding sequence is TGTGCCAGCAGTGAAGCGATGGCCAGAGAGACCCAGTACTTC. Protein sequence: CASSEAMARETQYF.

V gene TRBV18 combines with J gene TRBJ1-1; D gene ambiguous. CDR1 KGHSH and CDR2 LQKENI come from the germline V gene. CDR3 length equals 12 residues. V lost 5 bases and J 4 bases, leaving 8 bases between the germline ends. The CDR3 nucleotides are TGTGCCAGCTCATCTATGGGCACTGAAGCTTTCTTT. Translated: CASSSMGTEAFF.

CDR3 sequence: CASSINRGVWQPQHF. The CDR3 coding sequence is TGTGCCAGTAGTATTAACAGGGGCGTATGGCAGCCCCAGCATTTT. The V gene is TRBV19, the J gene TRBJ1-5; TRBD1 matches at 7 bases. J lost 7 bases, V lost 3 bases, and 9 bases had no gene match. This CDR3 region has 15 residues. Germline V gives CDR1 LNHDA, CDR2 SQIVND (reference sequence).

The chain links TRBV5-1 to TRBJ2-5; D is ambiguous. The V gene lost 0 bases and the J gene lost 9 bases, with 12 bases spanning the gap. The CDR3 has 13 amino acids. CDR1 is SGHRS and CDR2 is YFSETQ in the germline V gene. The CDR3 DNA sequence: TGCGCCAGCAGCTTGGGAGTCGCGTCGGCCCAGTACTTC. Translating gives CASSLGVASAQYF.

CDR3 region: CASSFSTGGSFYGYTF. CDR3 nucleotides: TGTGCCAGCAGTTTTTCGACAGGGGGATCTTTCTATGGCTACACCTTC. V is TRBV28 and J is TRBJ1-2, with 9 bases that match TRBD1. The CDR3 length is 16 residues. Germline CDR1 and CDR2: MDHEN and SYDVKM. V lost 3 bases, J lost 4 bases, and 9 bases stayed unmatched.

CDR3 residues: CASSLGTGRLETQYF. The DNA of the CDR3 is TGTGCCAGCAGCTTAGGGACAGGGCGACTGGAGACCCAGTACTTC. The gene calls are TRBV11-1 and TRBJ2-5; 8 nucleotides align to TRBD1. Trimming cost V 1 base and J 5 bases; bases outside gene matches: 6. The CDR3 runs 15 residues. The germline V gene has CDR1 SGHAT and CDR2 FQDESV (reference sequence).

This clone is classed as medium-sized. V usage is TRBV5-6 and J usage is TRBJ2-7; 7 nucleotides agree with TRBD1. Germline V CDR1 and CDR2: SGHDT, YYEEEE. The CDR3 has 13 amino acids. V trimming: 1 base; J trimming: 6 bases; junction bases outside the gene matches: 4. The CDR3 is CASSLWTGLEQYF. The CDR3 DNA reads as TGTGCCAGCAGCTTGTGGACAGGACTCGAGCAGTACTTC.

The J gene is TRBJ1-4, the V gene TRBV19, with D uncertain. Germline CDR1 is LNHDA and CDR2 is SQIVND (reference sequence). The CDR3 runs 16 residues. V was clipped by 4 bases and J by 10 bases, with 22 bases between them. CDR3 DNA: TGTGCCAGTAGTACCTCTCCGGGAAAGATTAACGGAAAACTGTTTTTT. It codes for CASSTSPGKINGKLFF. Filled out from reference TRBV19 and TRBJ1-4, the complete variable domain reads DGGITQSPKYLFRKEGQNVTLSCEQNLNHDAMYWYRQDPGQGLRLIYYSQIVNDFQKGDIAEGYSVSREKKESFPLTVTSAQKNPTAFYLCASSTSPGKINGKLFFGSGTQLSVL.

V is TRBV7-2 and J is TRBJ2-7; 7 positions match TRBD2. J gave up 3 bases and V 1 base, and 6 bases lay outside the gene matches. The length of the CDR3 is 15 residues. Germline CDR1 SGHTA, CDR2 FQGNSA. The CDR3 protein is CASSLGPGRGYEQYF. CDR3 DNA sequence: TGTGCCAGCAGCTTAGGTCCTGGGAGGGGCTACGAGCAGTACTTC.

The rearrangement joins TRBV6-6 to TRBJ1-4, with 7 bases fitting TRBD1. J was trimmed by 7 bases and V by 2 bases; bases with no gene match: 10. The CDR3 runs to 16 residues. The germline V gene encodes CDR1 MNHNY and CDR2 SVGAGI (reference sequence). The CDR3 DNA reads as TGTGCCAGCAGTTACGGGGGACAGTCCGAAACTGAAAAACTGTTTTTT. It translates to CASSYGGQSETEKLFF.

CDR3 protein: CASSEVLSGYTF. Here the CDR3 DNA reads TGTGCCAGCAGTGAAGTCCTCAGTGGCTACACCTTC. The chain employs TRBV6-5 and TRBJ1-2; D ambiguous. V lost 5 bases and J lost 7, with 11 bases in between. This CDR3 has 12 amino acids. CDR1 and CDR2 from the germline V gene are MNHEY and SVGAGI.

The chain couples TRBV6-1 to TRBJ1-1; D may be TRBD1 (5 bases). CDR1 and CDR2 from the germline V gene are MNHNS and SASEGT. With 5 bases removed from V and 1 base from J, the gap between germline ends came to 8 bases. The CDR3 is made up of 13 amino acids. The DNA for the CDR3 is TGTGCCAGCAGTATGGGGCCGAACACTGAAGCTTTCTTT. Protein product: CASSMGPNTEAFF.

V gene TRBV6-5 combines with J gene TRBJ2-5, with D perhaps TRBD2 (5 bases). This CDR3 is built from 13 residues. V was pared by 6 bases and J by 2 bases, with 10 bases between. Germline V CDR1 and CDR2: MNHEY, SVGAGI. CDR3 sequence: CASSQGLQETQYF. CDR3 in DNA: TGTGCCAGCAGCCAAGGACTGCAAGAGACCCAGTACTTC.

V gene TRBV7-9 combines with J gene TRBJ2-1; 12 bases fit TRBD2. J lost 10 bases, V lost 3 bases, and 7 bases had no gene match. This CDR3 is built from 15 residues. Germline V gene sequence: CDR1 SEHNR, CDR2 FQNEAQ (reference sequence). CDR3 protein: CASSLTSGSPGEQFF. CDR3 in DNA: TGTGCCAGCAGCTTGACTAGCGGGAGCCCCGGAGAGCAGTTCTTC.

The CDR3 nucleotides read TGTGCCAGCAGTCCAGCTAGAGGGGGACAGGGCACTGAAGCTTTCTTT. Its translation is CASSPARGGQGTEAFF. This chain links TRBV28 with TRBJ1-1; 9 bases map to TRBD1. This CDR3 has 16 amino acids. Losses at the gene ends were 5 bases for V and 4 bases for J; bases not matched to a gene: 11. Germline V CDR1 and CDR2: MDHEN, SYDVKM.

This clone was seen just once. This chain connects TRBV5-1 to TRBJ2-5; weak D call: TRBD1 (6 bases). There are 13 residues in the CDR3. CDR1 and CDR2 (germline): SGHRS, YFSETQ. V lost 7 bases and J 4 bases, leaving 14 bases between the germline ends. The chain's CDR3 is CASAQGLGETQYF. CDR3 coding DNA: TGCGCCAGCGCGCAGGGGCTGGGAGAGACCCAGTACTTC.

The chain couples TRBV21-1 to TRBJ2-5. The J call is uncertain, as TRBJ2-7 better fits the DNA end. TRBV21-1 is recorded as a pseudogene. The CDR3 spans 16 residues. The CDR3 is CASSKSPREHLYEQYF. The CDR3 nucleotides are TGTGCCAGCAGCAAATCTCCTCGCGAACACCTCTACGAGCAGTACTTC.